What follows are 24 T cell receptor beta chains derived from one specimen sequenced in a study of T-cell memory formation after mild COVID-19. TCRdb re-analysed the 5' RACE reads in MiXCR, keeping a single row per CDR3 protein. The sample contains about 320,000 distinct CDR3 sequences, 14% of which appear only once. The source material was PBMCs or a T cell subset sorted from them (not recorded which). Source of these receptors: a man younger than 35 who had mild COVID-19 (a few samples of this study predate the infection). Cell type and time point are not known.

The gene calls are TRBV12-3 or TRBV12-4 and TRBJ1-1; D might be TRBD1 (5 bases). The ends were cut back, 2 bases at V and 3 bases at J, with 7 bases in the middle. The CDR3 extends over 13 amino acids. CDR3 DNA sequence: TGTGCCAGCAGTTTACGGGGGTACACTGAAGCTTTCTTT. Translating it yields CASSLRGYTEAFF.

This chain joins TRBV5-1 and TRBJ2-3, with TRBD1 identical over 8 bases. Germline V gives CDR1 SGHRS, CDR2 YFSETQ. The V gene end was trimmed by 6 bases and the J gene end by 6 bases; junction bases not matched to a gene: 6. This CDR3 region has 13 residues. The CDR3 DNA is TGCGCCAGCAAAAGGACAGGGAGGGATACGCAGTATTTT. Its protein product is CASKRTGRDTQYF.

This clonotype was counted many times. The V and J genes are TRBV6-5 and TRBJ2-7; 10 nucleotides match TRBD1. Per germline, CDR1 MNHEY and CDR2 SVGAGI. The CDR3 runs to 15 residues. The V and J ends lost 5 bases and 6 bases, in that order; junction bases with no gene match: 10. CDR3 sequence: CASSTDRGQSSEQYF. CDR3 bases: TGTGCCAGCAGTACAGACAGGGGGCAGTCCAGCGAGCAGTACTTC.

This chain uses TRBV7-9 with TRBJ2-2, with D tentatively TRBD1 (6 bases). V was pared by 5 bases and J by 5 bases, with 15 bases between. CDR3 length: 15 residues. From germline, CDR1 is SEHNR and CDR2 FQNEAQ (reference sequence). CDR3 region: CASSPQGSETGELFF. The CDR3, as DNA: TGTGCCAGCAGCCCACAGGGATCGGAGACCGGGGAGCTGTTTTTT.

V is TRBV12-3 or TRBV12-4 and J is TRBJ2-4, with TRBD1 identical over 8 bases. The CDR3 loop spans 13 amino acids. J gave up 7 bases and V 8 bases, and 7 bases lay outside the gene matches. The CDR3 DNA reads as TGTGCCAGCGGTTCAAGACAGGGGAACATTCAGTACTTC. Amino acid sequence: CASGSRQGNIQYF.

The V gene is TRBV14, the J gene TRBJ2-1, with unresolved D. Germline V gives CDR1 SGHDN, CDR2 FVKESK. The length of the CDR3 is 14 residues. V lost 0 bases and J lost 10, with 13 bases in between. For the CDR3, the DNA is TGTGCCAGCAGCCAAGAGTTGTACCGGTTGGAGCAGTTCTTC. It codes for CASSQELYRLEQFF.

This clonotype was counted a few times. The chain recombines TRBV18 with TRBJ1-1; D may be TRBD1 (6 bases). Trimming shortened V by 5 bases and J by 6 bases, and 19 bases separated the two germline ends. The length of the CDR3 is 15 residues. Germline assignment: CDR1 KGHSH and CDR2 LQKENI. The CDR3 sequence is CASSLLQGERAEAFF. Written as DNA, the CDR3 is TGTGCCAGCTCATTATTACAGGGAGAAAGGGCTGAAGCTTTCTTT.

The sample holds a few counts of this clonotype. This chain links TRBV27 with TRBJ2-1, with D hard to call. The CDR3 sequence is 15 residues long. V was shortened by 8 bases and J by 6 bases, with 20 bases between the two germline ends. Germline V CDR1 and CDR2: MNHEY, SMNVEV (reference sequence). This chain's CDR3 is CASGRVAGAPNEQFF. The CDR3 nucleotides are TGTGCCAGCGGGCGCGTCGCCGGAGCACCCAATGAGCAGTTCTTC.

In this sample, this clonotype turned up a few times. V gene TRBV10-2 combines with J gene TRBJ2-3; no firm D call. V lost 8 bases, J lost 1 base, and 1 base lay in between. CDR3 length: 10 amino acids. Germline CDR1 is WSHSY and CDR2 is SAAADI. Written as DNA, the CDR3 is TGCGCCAGCCGCACAGATACGCAGTATTTT. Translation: CASRTDTQYF.

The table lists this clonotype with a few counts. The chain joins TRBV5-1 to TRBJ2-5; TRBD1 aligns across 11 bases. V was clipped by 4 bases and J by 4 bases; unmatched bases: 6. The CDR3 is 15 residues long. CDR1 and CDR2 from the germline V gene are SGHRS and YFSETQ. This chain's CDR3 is CASSRGQGVPETQYF. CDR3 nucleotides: TGCGCCAGCAGCCGGGGACAGGGGGTCCCAGAGACCCAGTACTTC.

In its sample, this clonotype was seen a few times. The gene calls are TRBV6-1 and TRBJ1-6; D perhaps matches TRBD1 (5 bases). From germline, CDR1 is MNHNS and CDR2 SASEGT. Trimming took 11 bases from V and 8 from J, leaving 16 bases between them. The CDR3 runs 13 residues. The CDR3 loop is CAGGEIADSPLHF. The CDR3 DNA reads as TGTGCCGGAGGGGAGATTGCGGATTCACCCCTCCACTTT.

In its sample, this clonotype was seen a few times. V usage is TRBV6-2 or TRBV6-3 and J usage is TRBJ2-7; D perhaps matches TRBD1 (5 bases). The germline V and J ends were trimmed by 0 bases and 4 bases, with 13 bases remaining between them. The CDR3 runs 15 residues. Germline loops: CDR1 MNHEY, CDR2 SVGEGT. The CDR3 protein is CASSYSGRFTYEQYV. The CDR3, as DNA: TGTGCCAGCAGTTACTCGGGGCGGTTTACATACGAGCAGTACGTC.

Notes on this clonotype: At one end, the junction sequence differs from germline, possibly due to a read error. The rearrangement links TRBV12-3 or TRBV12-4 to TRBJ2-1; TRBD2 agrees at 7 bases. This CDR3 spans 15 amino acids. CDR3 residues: CAGSLFPAGYNEQFF. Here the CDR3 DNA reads TGTGCCGGCAGTTTGTTTCCAGCGGGGTACAATGAGCAGTTCTTC.

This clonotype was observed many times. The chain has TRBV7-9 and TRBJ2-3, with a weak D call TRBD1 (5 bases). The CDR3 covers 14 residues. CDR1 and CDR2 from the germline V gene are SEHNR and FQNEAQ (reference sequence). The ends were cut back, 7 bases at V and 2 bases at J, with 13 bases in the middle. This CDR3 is CASTPDRNTDTQYF. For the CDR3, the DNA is TGTGCCAGCACCCCTGACAGAAACACAGATACGCAGTATTTT.

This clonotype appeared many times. CDR3: CASSVPGQLYGYTF. DNA of the CDR3: TGTGCCAGCAGCGTCCCGGGACAGCTATATGGCTACACCTTC. The rearrangement uses TRBV12-3 or TRBV12-4 and TRBJ1-2; 7 positions match TRBD1. The ends lost 6 bases at V and 5 bases at J; junction bases unmatched: 9. The CDR3 loop spans 14 amino acids.

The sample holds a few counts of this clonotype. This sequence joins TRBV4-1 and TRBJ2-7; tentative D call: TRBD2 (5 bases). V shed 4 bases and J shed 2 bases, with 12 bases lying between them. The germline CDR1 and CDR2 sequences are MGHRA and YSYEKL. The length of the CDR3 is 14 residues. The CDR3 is CASSPLLETYEQYF. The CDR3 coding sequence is TGCGCCAGCAGCCCCTTACTAGAAACCTACGAGCAGTACTTC.

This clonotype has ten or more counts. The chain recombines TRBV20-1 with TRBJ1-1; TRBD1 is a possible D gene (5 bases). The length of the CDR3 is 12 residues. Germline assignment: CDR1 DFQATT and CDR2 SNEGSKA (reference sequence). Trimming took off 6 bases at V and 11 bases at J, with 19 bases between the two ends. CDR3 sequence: CSATGTRPIAFF. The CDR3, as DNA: TGCAGTGCAACTGGGACTCGGCCTATTGCTTTCTTT.

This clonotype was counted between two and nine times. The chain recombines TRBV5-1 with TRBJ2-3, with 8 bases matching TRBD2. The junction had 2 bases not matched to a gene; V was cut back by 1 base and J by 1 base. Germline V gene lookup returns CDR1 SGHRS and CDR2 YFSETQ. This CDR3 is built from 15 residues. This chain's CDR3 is CASSLQRGRTDTQYF. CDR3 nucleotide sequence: TGCGCCAGCAGCTTGCAGCGGGGGCGCACAGATACGCAGTATTTT.

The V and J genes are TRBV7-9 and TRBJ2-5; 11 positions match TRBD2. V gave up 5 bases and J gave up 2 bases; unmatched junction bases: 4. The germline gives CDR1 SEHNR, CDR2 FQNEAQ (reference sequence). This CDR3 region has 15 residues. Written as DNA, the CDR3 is TGTGCCAGCAGCGCCCGACTAGCGGGGCAAGAGACCCAGTACTTC. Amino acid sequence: CASSARLAGQETQYF.

The CDR3 loop is CASSVQGAYEQYF. DNA for the CDR3: TGTGCCAGCAGCGTACAGGGGGCCTACGAGCAGTACTTC. This chain joins TRBV12-3 or TRBV12-4 and TRBJ2-7, with TRBD1 identical over 8 bases. The CDR3 spans 13 residues. The ends lost 6 bases at V and 2 bases at J; junction bases unmatched: 3.

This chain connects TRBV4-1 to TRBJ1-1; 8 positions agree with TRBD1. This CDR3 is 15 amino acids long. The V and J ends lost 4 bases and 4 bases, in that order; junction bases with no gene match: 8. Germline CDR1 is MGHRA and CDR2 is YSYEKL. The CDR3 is CASSRRTGYGTEAFF. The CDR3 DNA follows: TGCGCCAGCAGCCGCCGGACAGGGTACGGCACTGAAGCTTTCTTT.

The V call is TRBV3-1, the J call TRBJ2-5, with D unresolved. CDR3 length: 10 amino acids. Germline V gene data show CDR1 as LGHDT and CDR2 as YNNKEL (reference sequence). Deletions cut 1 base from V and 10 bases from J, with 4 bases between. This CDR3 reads CASSQGFQYF. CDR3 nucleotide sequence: TGTGCCAGCAGCCAAGGCTTCCAGTACTTC.

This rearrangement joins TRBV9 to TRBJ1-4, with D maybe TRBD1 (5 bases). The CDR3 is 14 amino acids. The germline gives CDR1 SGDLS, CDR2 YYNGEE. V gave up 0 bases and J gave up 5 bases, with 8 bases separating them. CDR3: CASSVGGGNEKLFF. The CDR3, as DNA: TGTGCCAGCAGCGTAGGTGGGGGGAATGAAAAACTGTTTTTT.

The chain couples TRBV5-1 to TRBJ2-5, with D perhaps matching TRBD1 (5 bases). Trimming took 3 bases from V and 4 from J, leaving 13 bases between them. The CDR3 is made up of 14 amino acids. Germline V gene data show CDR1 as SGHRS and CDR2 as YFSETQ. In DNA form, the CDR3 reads TGCGCCAGCAGCTCGGGTCAGGGTCCAGAGACCCAGTACTTC. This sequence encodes CASSSGQGPETQYF.